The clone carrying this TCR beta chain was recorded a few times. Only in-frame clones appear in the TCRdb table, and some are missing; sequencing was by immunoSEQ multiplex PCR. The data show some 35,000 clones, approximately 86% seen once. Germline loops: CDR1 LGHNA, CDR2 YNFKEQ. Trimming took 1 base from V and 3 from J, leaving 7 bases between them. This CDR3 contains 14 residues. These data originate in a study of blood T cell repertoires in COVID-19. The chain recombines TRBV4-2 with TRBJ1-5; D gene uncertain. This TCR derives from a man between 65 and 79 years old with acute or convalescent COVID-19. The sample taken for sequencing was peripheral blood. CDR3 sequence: CASSQGPNNQPQHF. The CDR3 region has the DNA TGTGCCAGCAGCCAAGGTCCAAACAATCAGCCCCAGCATTTT.